This T cell receptor beta chain was found in a study of healthy donors' naive CD4 and CD8 T cells (dated by TCRdb to about 2015). About the investigation overall: Donors were chosen to span three age groups (20-25, 40-50 and 60-70 years, five or six each), with mean age around 46 and half female. The TCR alpha libraries followed the same workflow as the beta chain, except for a newly designed primer set that covered all functional IMGT alpha gene variants. Rearranged TCR alpha and beta chains from naive CD4+ and CD8+ T cells were sequenced in the study to test how TCR variation relates to lineage commitment. Peripheral blood mononuclear cells were obtained from 15 to 20 unrelated, healthy individuals. The donors were HLA-typed by sequencing at HLA-A, -B, -C, -DRB1, -DQB1 and -DPB1, using the SBTexcellerator protocol, an ABI3130xl analyzer and SBTengine software. What the research found in general, with its limitations: Naive CD4+ and CD8+ cells reportedly showed biased usage of most V and J gene segments, and this bias was consistent across donors and independent of HLA genotype. Taken together, V genes, J genes and CDR3 charge appeared to account for approximately 13% of the variance in CD4/CD8 propensity, mostly acting in an additive way. In both chains, CD4+ lineage was associated with a positively charged CDR3 and CD8+ lineage with a negatively charged CDR3. Because alpha and beta chains were sequenced in bulk and could not be paired, combined chain effects were not evaluated. Possible repertoire bias arising from homeostatic proliferation of naive T cells was not directly addressed.

Cells with a CD4+CD8-CD45RO-CD45RA+ profile were isolated by FACS and defined as naive CD4+ T cells, and those with a CD8+CD4-CD45RA+CD27bright profile were defined as naive CD8+ T cells. The antibodies used for sorting targeted CD4 (RPA-T4), CD8 (SK1), CD27 (O323), CD45RA (HI100) and CD45RO (UCHL1). The sample was run on a 454 GS FLX Titanium. A previously published linear amplification protocol was used to build the TCR libraries, starting from about 0.55 ug of total RNA. Sequencing was performed on the Roche/454 Genome Sequencer with Titanium chemistry. In the authors' own workflow: A total of 65,000 to 80,000 rearranged TCR alpha transcripts were sequenced from 5 of the healthy donors. Duplicate transcripts were dropped, and unique TCR clonotypes were identified by the CDR3 junction according to IMGT nomenclature. In R 2.13.0, logistic regression modeled CD4 versus CD8 status on V and J genes, adjusting for donor effects, with Bonferroni correction for multiple testing. The public reads were run again by TCRdb, first through fastp at Q25 and then through MiXCR, and only productive beta chains were kept. Each CDR3 protein appears once, grouped with its most common genes and DNA. The V and J calls shown here were made by TCRdb, not taken from the authors' results. For this sample there are about 180,000 distinct CDR3 sequences; about four fifths appear just once. The top ten clones comprise less than 2.5% of the sample.

For this clonotype: The antigen it binds to is not known. No clone much larger than this one lies a single base away; base qualities are absent.

The sequence derives from a pool of human donors in good health; the sample pools cells from several healthy donors. The sequencing sample was made of naive CD4+ and CD8+ T cells sorted from blood, pooled from several donors. The cell subset or site label for this specimen denotes: FACS-sorted naive CD4+ (CD45RO-CD45RA+) and naive CD8+ (CD45RA+CD27bright) T cells.

The nucleotide sequence is TGTGCCAGCACTAATGGTGACGAGCAGTACTTC. This is translated as CASTNGDEQYF. The chain is assembled from TRBV6-5 and TRBJ2-7; too little of a D gene remains to name it. The V and J ends are trimmed by 7 bases and 5 bases, leaving 9 bases between them. The CDR3 measures 11 amino acids from cysteine to phenylalanine. CDR3 DNA only is kept here, 33 bases in frame from base 1. From a lookup of the germline V gene, CDR1 and CDR2 are MNHEY and SVGAGI.